The rows below give T cell receptor beta chains drawn from one sample of a study of cytomegalovirus exposure and HLA in healthy donors. Measured with immunoSEQ multiplex PCR; TCRdb has only the in-frame clones, and not every one. This table has about 170,000 clones, about 75% appearing once. Input material: PBMCs. All receptors derive from a female donor in good health and CMV-seronegative. Each CDR3 is given with its conserved first and last residue. The order of the fields is J gene, V gene, D gene, CDR3 length, clone size, CDR3 DNA, CDR3 protein. A D gene is named only where the DNA matches it firmly. Size values are once, few and many counts, or a class for expanded clones, and some rows have none.

TRBJ2-3,TRBV5-1,-,16,-,TGCGCCAGCAGCTTGGTGCCGTTAACTAGCACAGATACGCAGTATTTT,CASSLVPLTSTDTQYF
TRBJ1-1,TRBV9,-,16,-,TGTGCCAGCAGCCTGGAAGAGGGACAACCGAACACTGAAGCTTTCTTT,CASSLEEGQPNTEAFF
TRBJ1-4,TRBV7-9,-,15,-,TGTGCCAGCAGCTCCCAGGGCGCAACTAATGAAAAACTGTTTTTT,CASSSQGATNEKLFF
TRBJ2-5,TRBV18,TRBD1,15,-,TGTGCCAGCCATAGGGACAGGAGTGAGCAAGGGACCCAGTACTTC,CASHRDRSEQGTQYF
TRBJ2-1,TRBV7-3,TRBD2,16,few,TGTGCCAGCAGCTTCGCGGGAGGGGGATACTACAATGAGCAGTTCTTC,CASSFAGGGYYNEQFF
TRBJ1-2,TRBV6-1,TRBD1,12,few,TGTGCCAGCAGGGACAGGCACTATGGCTACACCTTC,CASRDRHYGYTF
TRBJ1-2,TRBV5-6,TRBD1,14,once,TGTGCCAGCAGCTCGGACAGGGCGAGCTATGGCTACACCTTC,CASSSDRASYGYTF
TRBJ2-1,TRBV5-4,-,15,once,TGTGCCAGCAGCTTGGCCTTGTTAGAGGGCAATGAGCAGTTCTTC,CASSLALLEGNEQFF
TRBJ1-1,TRBV5-1,TRBD1,13,-,TGCGCCAGCAGCTGGGGGACAGGGAATGAAGCTTTCTTT,CASSWGTGNEAFF
TRBJ2-1,TRBV18,TRBD1,14,-,TGTGCCAGCTCCCGGACAGGGACGTACAATGAGCAGTTCTTC,CASSRTGTYNEQFF
TRBJ1-1,TRBV4-1,TRBD1,14,-,TGCGCCACAGGGGAGGGACAGGTGAACACTGAAGCTTTCTTT,CATGEGQVNTEAFF
TRBJ2-1,TRBV4-1,TRBD2,14,few,TGCGCCAGCAGCCCCACGGGGGGTACCAATGAGCAGTTCTTC,CASSPTGGTNEQFF
TRBJ2-5,TRBV5-1,TRBD1,15,-,TGCGCCAGCAGCGGATGGACAGGGGCAGGGGAGACCCAGTACTTC,CASSGWTGAGETQYF
TRBJ2-1,TRBV19,TRBD2,14,-,TGTGCCAGTGGCCGCGGGAGGGCCTACAATGAGCAGTTCTTC,CASGRGRAYNEQFF
TRBJ2-5,TRBV6-6,-,13,-,TGTGCCAGCAGTTCCAAAACAGGGGAGACCCAGTACTTC,CASSSKTGETQYF
TRBJ2-5,TRBV18,TRBD2,16,few,TGTGCCAGCTCACCTGCGACTAGCGGGGGGGAAGAGACCCAGTACTTC,CASSPATSGGEETQYF
TRBJ1-2,TRBV7-3,-,16,-,TGTGCCAGCAGCCCCGCCGGGGGGTGGAGTAACTATGGCTACACCTTC,CASSPAGGWSNYGYTF
TRBJ1-2,TRBV19,-,12,-,TGTGCCAGTAGTATCGCAAGGAGCGGCTACACCTTC,CASSIARSGYTF
TRBJ2-5,TRBV11-2,TRBD1,14,-,TGTGCCAGCAGCGCCAAGACAGGGGAAGAGACCCAGTACTTC,CASSAKTGEETQYF
TRBJ1-2,TRBV7-3,-,15,-,TGTGCCAGCAGCCCTGGGGGGTCTCGGGGCTATGGCTACACCTTC,CASSPGGSRGYGYTF
TRBJ1-1,TRBV6-5,-,14,-,TGTGCCAGCAGTGTCTTATTTCGGAACACTGAAGCTTTCTTT,CASSVLFRNTEAFF
TRBJ1-5,TRBV23-1,TRBD1,19,-,TGCGCCAGCAGTCAAGGGCCCATGGGAGACAGGGACGGCAATCAGCCCCAGCATTTT,CASSQGPMGDRDGNQPQHF
TRBJ2-1,TRBV11-2,-,14,few,TGTGCCAGCAGCTCCGAGGACTATCGCAATGAGCAGTTCTTC,CASSSEDYRNEQFF
TRBJ1-1,TRBV10-3,TRBD1,19,-,TGTGCCATCAGTGAACAGGGGGCCGCCGGAGGGACCCGAAAAACTGAAGCTTTCTTT,CAISEQGAAGGTRKTEAFF
TRBJ2-1,TRBV7-2,-,15,once,TGTGCCAGCAGCTTAATGACAGGACCCAACAATGAGCAGTTCTTC,CASSLMTGPNNEQFF
TRBJ1-2,TRBV21-1,-,18,-,TGTGCCAGCAGCAAAGTGGGGACAGGCCGCATGGGTTTCTATGGCTACACCTTC,CASSKVGTGRMGFYGYTF
TRBJ1-2,TRBV28,-,18,-,TGTGCCAGCAGCTCCTTCCCGCCACGGACAGTCTTAGGCTATGGCTACACCTTC,CASSSFPPRTVLGYGYTF
TRBJ1-4,TRBV7-9,TRBD1,15,-,TGTGCCAGCAGCCTCGCCACAGGGGATAATGAAAAACTGTTTTTT,CASSLATGDNEKLFF
TRBJ2-7,TRBV5-1,-,14,few,TGCGCCAGCAGCTGGCAGGGGCCCGTAGACGAGCAGTACTTC,CASSWQGPVDEQYF
TRBJ1-1,TRBV7-2,-,12,-,TGTGCCAGCAGCCACTCCCGGAGTAAAGCTTTCTTT,CASSHSRSKAFF
TRBJ2-7,TRBV4-1,-,14,once,TGCGCCAGCAGCCTTACGGGACTTGCCTACGAGCAGTACTTC,CASSLTGLAYEQYF
TRBJ2-7,TRBV15,TRBD2,16,once,TGTGCCACCAGCAGAGAGTGGCGGGGGGGCTCCTACGAGCAGTACTTC,CATSREWRGGSYEQYF
TRBJ1-2,TRBV9,TRBD1,15,-,TGTGCCAGCAGCGCCCCAGACAGGGGTGCAGATGGCTACACCTTC,CASSAPDRGADGYTF
TRBJ1-5,TRBV12-5,-,16,-,TGTGCTAGTGGTTTGGTACTCTACGCTTACAATCAGCCCCAGCATTTT,CASGLVLYAYNQPQHF
TRBJ1-1,TRBV30,-,12,-,TGTGCCCTAGGGGTGGAGAACACTGAAGCTTTCTTT,CALGVENTEAFF
TRBJ2-7,TRBV9,-,15,-,TGTGCCAGCAGCGTAGGGCACGGAGTGGGCTACGAGCAGTACTTC,CASSVGHGVGYEQYF
TRBJ1-1,TRBV19,TRBD1,14,once,TGTGCCAGTAGTGCCTGGGACAGAGTCACTGAAGCTTTCTTT,CASSAWDRVTEAFF
TRBJ1-2,TRBV4-1,-,16,few,TGCGCCAGCAGCCAAGAGGATCTCACAGGGAACTATGGCTACACCTTC,CASSQEDLTGNYGYTF
TRBJ1-4,TRBV5-6,-,15,many,TGTGCCAGCAGCTTGGTAGGGAGGACTAATGAAAAACTGTTTTTT,CASSLVGRTNEKLFF
TRBJ2-2,TRBV19,TRBD2,16,once,TGTGCCAGTAGCGACTTGGGACTAGCGGGGGTCGGGGAGCTGTTTTTT,CASSDLGLAGVGELFF
TRBJ1-1,TRBV11-2,TRBD1,16,-,TGTGCCAGCAGCTTGGGGTCAGGGGGTCCCCGCACTGAAGCTTTCTTT,CASSLGSGGPRTEAFF
TRBJ1-1,TRBV30,-,12,-,TGTGCCTGGATGTCCGTGGGGCCTGAAGCTTTCTTT,CAWMSVGPEAFF
TRBJ2-2,TRBV6-5,-,15,few,TGTGCCAGCAGTTCAGGACATTCGGACACCGGGGAGCTGTTTTTT,CASSSGHSDTGELFF
TRBJ2-1,TRBV25-1,TRBD2,15,few,TGTGCCAGCAGTCTTGCGGGGGAGGGATACAATGAGCAGTTCTTC,CASSLAGEGYNEQFF
TRBJ2-5,TRBV20-1,-,11,-,TGCAGTGCCGACCGAGGGGAGACCCAGTACTTC,CSADRGETQYF
TRBJ2-1,TRBV5-1,TRBD2,15,-,TGCGCCAGCAGGCTTGGGACTAGCGGGGGAATTGAGCAGTTCTTC,CASRLGTSGGIEQFF
TRBJ2-7,TRBV2,-,12,-,TGTGCCAGCTGCCTCAGCTCCTACGAGCAGTACTTC,CASCLSSYEQYF
TRBJ1-1,TRBV5-1,-,15,-,TGCGCCAGCAGCTCTTACAGGGCACAGGACACTGAAGCTTTCTTT,CASSSYRAQDTEAFF
TRBJ1-4,TRBV28,TRBD1,18,-,TGTGCCAGCAGTTTGTCGGAACACAGGGGTCGGAAAAATGAAAAACTGTTTTTT,CASSLSEHRGRKNEKLFF
TRBJ1-5,TRBV6-1,-,13,-,TGTGCCAGCGGGCGATATAGCAATCAGCCCCAGCATTTT,CASGRYSNQPQHF
TRBJ2-7,TRBV29-1,TRBD1,14,few,TGCAGCGTTTTTTTGGGGACAGTTCTTTACGAGCAGTACTTC,CSVFLGTVLYEQYF
TRBJ2-1,TRBV5-1,-,15,-,TGCGCCAGCAGATGGTCGGAACAGATTCACGGTGAGCAGTTCTTC,CASRWSEQIHGEQFF
TRBJ1-5,TRBV5-1,-,14,-,TGCGCCAGCAGCTTGGAAGGTGGGCCTCAGCCCCAGCATTTT,CASSLEGGPQPQHF
TRBJ1-1,TRBV29-1,TRBD1,15,-,TGCAGCGTTGAGGGGGTTGGGACAGGGAGGCCTGAAGCTTTCTTT,CSVEGVGTGRPEAFF
TRBJ2-7,TRBV27,TRBD2,13,-,TGTGCCAGCAGGCTAGCGGGAGGACACGAGCAGTACTTC,CASRLAGGHEQYF
TRBJ1-1,TRBV16,-,14,-,TGTGCCAGCAGCCAATCCCCCAGGCAGGGGTTGGCTTTCTTT,CASSQSPRQGLAFF
TRBJ1-3,TRBV11-2,TRBD1,15,-,TGTGCCAGCAGCTTATTGGGACAGGGAAGAAACACCATATATTTT,CASSLLGQGRNTIYF
TRBJ2-7,TRBV5-1,-,14,-,TGCGCCAGCAGCTTGGACAGGGCATCCTACGAGCAGTACTTC,CASSLDRASYEQYF
TRBJ1-3,TRBV30,-,15,-,TGTGCCTGGAGTCGGCAGGGATCTTATGGAAACACCATATATTTT,CAWSRQGSYGNTIYF
TRBJ1-1,TRBV6-6,TRBD1,14,-,TGTGCCAGCAGTGAGACAGGGGGCGCGGATGAAGCTTTCTTT,CASSETGGADEAFF